The entry that follows covers one TCR beta chain sequence. Its antigen specificity is not known. No qualities accompany the bases; no much larger clone lies one base away. This sample is part of a study of T cells in Graves' hyperthyroidism and ophthalmopathy (dated by TCRdb to between 2018 and 2020). With respect to the entire study: Peripheral blood was sampled at the time of initial diagnosis, prior to any treatment. The 75 to 100 discovery patients were randomly split 7:3 into training and test sets. To identify distinguishing TCR V-J signatures, a discovery cohort of roughly 100 patients was used, comprising 40 to 45 with Graves' ophthalmopathy and 57 with stable Graves' hyperthyroidism. After blood sampling, hyperthyroidism patients were treated with methimazole at a starting dose of 30 mg daily, and ophthalmopathy patients were treated with high-dose intravenous methylprednisolone. According to the paper, TCR Vbeta CDR3 sequencing was carried out on about 140 peripheral blood samples, which came from over 40 ophthalmopathy, 80 or so hyperthyroidism and approximately 17 progressor patients. An independent validation cohort of around 19 hyperthyroidism patients and approximately 16 patients who later progressed to ophthalmopathy tested prospective prediction of ophthalmopathy. In several Graves' hyperthyroidism patients, the study also compared T-cell repertoires from thyroid tissue with T-cell repertoires from blood. Here is what the overall study found, with its caveats: No statistical method was used to fix the sample size in advance, and group allocation was not hidden from the investigators. Most expanded thyroid clonotypes (frequency above 0.001) were also detected in blood, a finding suggesting that blood repertoires may reflect thyroid immune responses. During validation, the model predicted progression to ophthalmopathy a median of approximately six months ahead of onset, with around 65% sensitivity and almost 75% specificity. A model built on a 13 V-J signature distinguished ophthalmopathy from stable hyperthyroidism, reaching 85% to 90% sensitivity and approximately 83% specificity in cross-validation and 80%/75% in testing.

Moderately to severely active disease, a Clinical Activity Score of at least 3, a NOSPECS grade of at least 4, and a duration under 3 months were present in ophthalmopathy patients. The study excluded patients with uncontrolled infections, other autoimmune diseases, pregnancy or lactation. Diagnoses were established on the basis of clinical symptoms, serum thyroxine and TRAb, thyroid ultrasound, and orbital computed tomography. PBMCs were separated from over 9 ml of fresh peripheral blood using Ficoll-Paque density gradient centrifugation. Total RNA was extracted using Trizol reagent, and RNA quality was assessed on an Agilent 2100 Bioanalyzer. The TCR beta CDR3 regions were amplified from the RNA transcripts. The TCR CDR3 was subjected to a first round of RT-PCR using the HTBI primer set and the Qiagen OneStep RT-PCR kit. A second multiplex PCR round built the libraries, followed by size selection and purification. Sequencing of the libraries was done on an Illumina HiSeq2000 using paired-end 100 bp reads. Regarding the original processing steps: Raw data were processed with SOAPnuke, discarding reads with adapters, uncalled bases, mean Phred below 15, or no exact constant-primer or identifier match. COPE v1.2.5 was used to merge the high-quality paired reads, and each unique nucleotide sequence was defined as a clonotype. MiTCR v1.1 was used to align the clonotypes against IMGT TRBV, TRBD and TRBJ reference segments. Analysis was restricted to V-J combinations with a frequency above 0.0001, which covered roughly 99% of repertoires. The TCS score was defined as F50 (clonal expansion) divided by E x V (chaos), with BLOSUM62-based TCRdist calculated between CDR3 peptides within each V-J. Welch's t-statistics and random forest reduced roughly 530 V-J features to around 14, which were used in a naive Bayes classifier (R e1071). TCRdb trimmed the raw reads at Q25, called clones with MiXCR and kept productive beta chains. Here each entry gathers all rows of one CDR3 protein and keeps the most common genes and DNA. These V and J calls rely on TCRdb rather than the paper's analysis. The sample contains approximately 690,000 distinct CDR3 sequences, 13% to 15% of them found a single time. Of the sample, approximately 12% falls within the top ten clones.

CDR1 and CDR2 were assigned from the germline V gene as LGHNA and YNFKEQ. There are 16 amino acids in the CDR3, from cysteine to phenylalanine inclusive. The only DNA kept is the CDR3, 48 bases in frame from the first base. V was cut back by 3 bases and J by 7 bases, leaving a gap of 18 bases between them. Sequencing was performed on blood. The receptor was derived from a woman between 45 and 65 years old with Graves' ophthalmopathy. The V gene is TRBV4-2 and the J gene is TRBJ1-4; TRBD1 might be the D gene, on 6 matching bases. The DNA reads as follows: TGTGCCAGCAGCCAGCAGCGGGGGCGCGTGGGTGAAAAACTGTTTTTT. Protein translation: CASSQQRGRVGEKLFF.